Below are 4 T cell receptor beta chains sequenced from a single sample in a study of blood T cell repertoires in COVID-19. Clones were sequenced by immunoSEQ multiplex PCR, and TCRdb holds only the in-frame ones, with some missing. Of about 180,000 clones detected, roughly nine tenths appear once; the ten largest clones hold around 1.9%. The sequenced sample was peripheral blood. The receptors stem from a young man who had recovered from COVID-19.

V usage is TRBV5-1 and J usage is TRBJ2-2; 8 bases map to TRBD1. CDR3 size: 19 residues. Germline V lookup: CDR1 SGHRS, CDR2 YFSETQ. V was clipped by 0 bases and J by 1 base; unmatched bases: 11. CDR3 nucleotide sequence: TGCGCCAGCAGCTTGGCCGGCCCTACCGGGACAGGGAACACCGGGGAGCTGTTTTTT. Encoded protein: CASSLAGPTGTGNTGELFF.

V usage is TRBV15 and J usage is TRBJ2-5; D perhaps matches TRBD2 (6 bases). V lost 3 bases and J 2 bases, leaving 10 bases between the germline ends. The germline CDR1 and CDR2 sequences are LNHNV and YYDKDF (reference sequence). The CDR3 has 14 residues. The CDR3 spells CATSRAGTQETQYF. The DNA for the CDR3 is TGTGCCACCAGCAGGGCGGGGACTCAAGAGACCCAGTACTTC.

J is TRBJ1-4 and V is TRBV3-1 (or the pseudogene TRBV3-2); D may be TRBD1 (5 bases). Germline V gene lookup returns CDR1 LGHDT and CDR2 YNNKEL (reference sequence). CDR3 length equals 13 residues. Trimming cost V 3 bases and J 8 bases, with 10 bases left between them. CDR3 DNA: TGTGCCAGCAGCCACCTTCGGGGGGAAAAACTGTTTTTT. Protein: CASSHLRGEKLFF.

This clone turned up a few times. The chain is built from TRBV29-1 and TRBJ2-7; perhaps TRBD2 as D (5 bases). Trimming pared 4 bases from V and 7 bases from J, leaving 11 bases between. Per germline, CDR1 SQVTM and CDR2 ANQGSEA. This CDR3 spans 11 amino acids. CDR3 coding DNA: TGCAGCGTTGGATCCGGGAAGGAGCAGTACTTC. It translates to CSVGSGKEQYF.